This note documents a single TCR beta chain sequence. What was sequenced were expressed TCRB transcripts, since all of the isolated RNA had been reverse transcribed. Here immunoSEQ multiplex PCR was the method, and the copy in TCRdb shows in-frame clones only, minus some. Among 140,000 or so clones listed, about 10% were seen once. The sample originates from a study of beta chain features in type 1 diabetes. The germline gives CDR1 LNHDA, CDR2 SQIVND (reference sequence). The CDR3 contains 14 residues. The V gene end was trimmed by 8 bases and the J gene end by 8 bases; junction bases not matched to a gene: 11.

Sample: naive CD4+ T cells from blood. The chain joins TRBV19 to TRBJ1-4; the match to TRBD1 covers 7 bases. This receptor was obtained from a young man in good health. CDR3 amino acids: CASGADRVGEKLFF. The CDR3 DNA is TGTGCCAGTGGGGCAGACAGGGTCGGAGAAAAACTGTTTTTT.